These 2 T cell receptor beta chains share one sample of origin, sequenced in a study of blood T cell repertoires in COVID-19 (dated by TCRdb to about 2020). Library generation was performed with the immunoSEQ multiplex PCR assay. TCRdb obtained this table from immuneACCESS and retained in-frame rearrangements with V and J assigned. These tables miss some clones; where compared with another copy, unresolved V genes account for less than half of the shortfall, and the remainder is unexplained. The sample data list 280,000 or so clones, and 85% of these were observed just once. Together, the top ten hold roughly 13% of the sample. Sequences were obtained from peripheral blood. Receptors were obtained from a human donor in a cohort sampled during active COVID-19.

This clone turned up a few times. J is TRBJ2-2 and V is TRBV10-3; TRBD2 agrees at 14 bases. The length of the CDR3 is 19 residues. V lost 3 bases, J lost 5 bases, and 11 bases stayed unmatched. The germline V gene encodes CDR1 ENHRY and CDR2 SYGVKD. The CDR3 spells CAISDAGTSGRVGTGELFF. The CDR3 DNA follows: TGTGCCATCAGTGATGCCGGGACTAGCGGGAGAGTAGGGACCGGGGAGCTGTTTTTT.

This clone was seen a single time. V usage is TRBV4-3 and J usage is TRBJ2-1; the D gene is possibly TRBD2 (6 bases). V was pared by 3 bases and J by 5 bases, with 32 bases between. CDR1 is LGHNA and CDR2 is YSLEER in the germline V gene. CDR3 length: 21 amino acids. The CDR3, as DNA: TGCGCCAGCAGCCAGAGAAGGATTGGTGGGTGGGGACGGGAGAAGGACAATGAGCAGTTCTTC. Encoded protein: CASSQRRIGGWGREKDNEQFF.